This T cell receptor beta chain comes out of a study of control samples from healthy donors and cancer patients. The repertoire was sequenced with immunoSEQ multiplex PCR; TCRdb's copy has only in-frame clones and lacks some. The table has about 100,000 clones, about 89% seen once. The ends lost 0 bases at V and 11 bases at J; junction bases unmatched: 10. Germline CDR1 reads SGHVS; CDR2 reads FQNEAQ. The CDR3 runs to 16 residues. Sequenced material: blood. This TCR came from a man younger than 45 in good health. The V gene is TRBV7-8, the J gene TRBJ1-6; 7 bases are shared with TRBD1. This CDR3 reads CASSLARKGAHPPLHF. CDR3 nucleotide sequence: TGTGCCAGCAGCTTAGCGCGAAAGGGGGCGCATCCACCCCTCCACTTT. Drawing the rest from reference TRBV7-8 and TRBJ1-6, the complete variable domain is GAGVSQSPRYKVAKRGQDVALRCDPISGHVSLFWYQQALGQGPEFLTYFQNEAQLDKSGLPSDRFFAERPEGSVSTLKIQRTQQEDSAVYLCASSLARKGAHPPLHFGNGTRLTVT.